Listed below are T cell receptor beta chains from one sample, sequenced in a study of blood T cell repertoires in COVID-19. Method: immunoSEQ multiplex PCR; TCRdb's copy keeps in-frame clones and lacks some. Of about 110,000 clones listed, about 85% are singletons. The sample comprised peripheral blood. All receptors come from a human donor in a cohort sampled during active COVID-19. Both conserved end residues are part of each CDR3. The D gene is left open where the match is weak. A row's size may be missing; if present it is once, few, many or a size class.

>TRBD1|TRBJ2-1|TRBV27|13|once
CASSVGQYNEQFF
TGTGCCAGCAGTGTGGGACAGTACAATGAGCAGTTCTTC
>TRBD2|TRBJ2-7|TRBV2|16|few
CASSVDWRGTPYEQYF
TGTGCCAGCAGTGTCGACTGGCGGGGGACCCCATACGAGCAGTACTTC
>-|TRBJ2-1|TRBV19|15|-
CASSPGLRNYNEQFF
TGTGCCAGTAGTCCAGGACTAAGAAATTACAATGAGCAGTTCTTC
>-|TRBJ1-1|TRBV28|15|-
CASRGSQGSNTEAFF
TGTGCCAGCAGGGGATCACAGGGCTCGAACACTGAAGCTTTCTTT
>-|TRBJ2-3|TRBV10-3|13|-
CAISESTDDTQYF
TGTGCCATCAGTGAGTCGACAGACGATACGCAGTATTTT
>-|TRBJ2-3|TRBV19|16|-
CASSIGQASSTDTQYF
TGTGCCAGTAGTATAGGACAGGCCAGTAGCACAGATACGCAGTATTTT
>-|TRBJ2-1|TRBV2|15|-
CASSGQGSWDNEQFF
TGTGCCAGCAGCGGACAAGGGTCCTGGGACAATGAGCAGTTCTTC
>TRBD1|TRBJ2-5|TRBV7-7|15|-
CASSLGGGHPETQYF
TGTGCCAGCAGCCTAGGGGGCGGCCACCCAGAGACCCAGTACTTC
>-|TRBJ1-1|TRBV7-2|15|-
CASSIDWGRGDEAFF
TGTGCCAGCAGCATTGATTGGGGCCGGGGGGATGAAGCTTTCTTT
>-|TRBJ1-5|TRBV10-1|15|-
CASSESGDGNQPQHF
TGCGCCAGCAGTGAATCGGGTGATGGCAATCAGCCCCAGCATTTT
>-|TRBJ2-7|TRBV11-2|13|-
CASSLSRGYEQYF
TGTGCCAGCAGCTTATCCAGGGGTTACGAGCAGTACTTC
>TRBD1|TRBJ2-2|TRBV5-4|16|-
CASSPRAQGDTGELFF
TGTGCCAGCAGCCCACGGGCCCAGGGGGACACCGGGGAGCTGTTTTTT
>TRBD1|TRBJ2-7|TRBV27|16|few
CASSLLTDRGSYEQYF
TGTGCCAGCAGTTTGCTTACGGACAGGGGCTCCTACGAGCAGTACTTC
>-|TRBJ1-1|TRBV19|13|-
CASTRRGITEAFF
TGTGCCAGTACTCGGCGGGGGATCACTGAAGCTTTCTTT
>TRBD2|TRBJ2-3|TRBV28|18|-
CASSLPLRLAGGTDTQYF
TGTGCCAGCAGTTTACCCCTAAGACTAGCGGGGGGAACGGATACGCAGTATTTT
>-|TRBJ2-4|TRBV6-6|15|-
CASSLDREVKNIQYF
TGTGCCAGCAGCCTTGACAGGGAGGTAAAAAACATTCAGTACTTC
>-|TRBJ2-7|TRBV7-2|14|-
CASSSLPVSYEQYF
TGTGCCAGCAGCTCCCTCCCGGTCTCCTACGAGCAGTACTTC
>-|TRBJ1-1|TRBV7-9|14|-
CASSWGGRGTEAFF
TGTGCCAGCAGCTGGGGGGGTCGTGGCACTGAAGCTTTCTTT
>TRBD2|TRBJ2-1|TRBV7-3|15|-
CASSLNGGAPNEQFF
TGTGCCAGCAGCTTAAACGGGGGGGCCCCCAATGAGCAGTTCTTC
>TRBD1|TRBJ1-5|TRBV30|16|-
CAWSNPGTGYNQPQHF
TGTGCCTGGAGTAACCCCGGGACAGGGTACAATCAGCCCCAGCATTTT
>-|TRBJ2-7|TRBV9|14|-
CASSDGSSSYEQYF
TGTGCCAGCAGCGACGGGTCGAGCTCCTACGAGCAGTACTTC
>TRBD2|TRBJ2-7|TRBV6-6|15|-
CASSYSTGGAYEQYF
TGTGCCAGCAGTTACTCTACCGGGGGGGCCTACGAGCAGTACTTC
>-|TRBJ2-2|TRBV12-3/TRBV12-4|12|-
CASSFTLGELFF
TGTGCCAGCAGTTTCACTCTCGGGGAGCTGTTTTTT
>TRBD1|TRBJ1-4|TRBV7-2|14|-
CASSTGTANEKLFF
TGTGCCAGCAGCACCGGGACAGCTAATGAAAAACTGTTTTTT
>-|TRBJ2-2|TRBV24-1|14|-
CATSEEGRPGELFF
TGTGCCACCAGTGAGGAGGGAAGACCCGGGGAGCTGTTTTTT
>-|TRBJ2-3|TRBV2|13|-
CASCRGTTDTQYF
TGTGCCAGCTGCCGGGGGACCACAGATACGCAGTATTTT
>-|TRBJ1-2|TRBV3-1/TRBV3-2|15|once
CASTDSSGNNYGYTF
TGTGCCAGCACCGACTCATCCGGGAATAACTATGGCTACACCTTC
>-|TRBJ2-2|TRBV12-2|13|-
CASRSTGAGELFF
TGTGCAAGTCGCTCCACAGGGGCCGGGGAGCTGTTTTTT
>TRBD2|TRBJ2-5|TRBV10-3|15|-
CAISEEGTGGETQYF
TGTGCCATCAGTGAGGAGGGAACGGGGGGGGAGACCCAGTACTTC
>-|TRBJ1-5|TRBV6-2/TRBV6-3|15|few
CASSDNRVSNQPQHF
TGTGCCAGCAGTGACAACAGGGTTAGCAATCAGCCCCAGCATTTT
>TRBD1|TRBJ1-2|TRBV6-5|15|-
CASSYGTGDLYGYTF
TGTGCCAGCAGTTACGGGACAGGGGATCTCTATGGCTACACCTTC
>-|TRBJ1-1|TRBV29-1|11|-
CSATSNTEAFF
TGCAGCGCGACATCGAACACTGAAGCTTTCTTT
>-|TRBJ2-7|TRBV27|14|-
CASSLSHFSYEQYF
TGTGCCAGCAGTTTATCCCACTTCTCCTACGAGCAGTACTTC